The text below deals with one T cell receptor (beta chain). Its antigen is as yet unknown. This sample is drawn from a study of T cell responses to AZD1222 COVID-19 vaccine. Whole-study findings and limits: Rises in breadth and depth of Spike-specific TCRs came after two AZD1222 doses. The study reported that nearly half of spike-specific TCRs target unmutated variant regions.

The ends were cut back, 3 bases at V and 3 bases at J, with 12 bases in the middle. The germline CDR1 and CDR2 sequences are MGHDK and SYGVNS. The CDR3 runs 14 residues. Combined were second doses at about 4 or about 12 weeks. The repertoire was sequenced with immunoSEQ multiplex PCR; TCRdb's copy has only in-frame clones and lacks some. The sample lists 120,000 to 150,000 clones, roughly 90% occurring once. V is TRBV25-1 and J is TRBJ2-7; D may be TRBD1 or TRBD2 (5 bases each). The source material was peripheral blood, sampled 28 days after the second AZD1222 dose. The sequence derives from an adult who received the AZD1222 COVID-19 vaccine. In DNA, the CDR3 is TGTGCCAGCAGTGATGGGGGTGGAGGCTACGAGCAGTACTTC. Protein product: CASSDGGGGYEQYF.